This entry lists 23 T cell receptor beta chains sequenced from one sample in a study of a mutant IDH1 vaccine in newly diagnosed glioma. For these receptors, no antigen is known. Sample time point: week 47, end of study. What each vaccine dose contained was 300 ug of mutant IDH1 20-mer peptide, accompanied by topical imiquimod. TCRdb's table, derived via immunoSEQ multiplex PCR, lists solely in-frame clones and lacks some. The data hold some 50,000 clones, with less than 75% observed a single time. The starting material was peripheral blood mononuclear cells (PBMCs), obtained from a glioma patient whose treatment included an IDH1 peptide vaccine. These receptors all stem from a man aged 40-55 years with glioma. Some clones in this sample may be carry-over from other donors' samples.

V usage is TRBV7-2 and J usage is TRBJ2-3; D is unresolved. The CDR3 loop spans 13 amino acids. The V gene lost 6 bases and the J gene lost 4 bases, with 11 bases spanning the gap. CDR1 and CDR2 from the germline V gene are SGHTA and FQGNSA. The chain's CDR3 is CASSSGWADTQYF. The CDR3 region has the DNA TGTGCCAGCAGTTCCGGGTGGGCAGATACGCAGTATTTT. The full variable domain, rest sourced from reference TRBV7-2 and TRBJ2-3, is GAGVSQSPSNKVTEKGKDVELRCDPISGHTALYWYRQSLGQGLEFLIYFQGNSAPDKSGLPSDRFSAERTGGSVSTLTIQRTQQEDSAVYLCASSSGWADTQYFGPGTRLTVL.

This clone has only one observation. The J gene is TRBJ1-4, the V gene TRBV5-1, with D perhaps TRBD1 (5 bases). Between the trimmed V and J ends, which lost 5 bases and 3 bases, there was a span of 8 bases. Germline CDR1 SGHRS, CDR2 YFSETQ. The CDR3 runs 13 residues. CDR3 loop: CASRDISNEKLFF. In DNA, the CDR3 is TGCGCCAGCAGGGACATCTCTAATGAAAAACTGTTTTTT.

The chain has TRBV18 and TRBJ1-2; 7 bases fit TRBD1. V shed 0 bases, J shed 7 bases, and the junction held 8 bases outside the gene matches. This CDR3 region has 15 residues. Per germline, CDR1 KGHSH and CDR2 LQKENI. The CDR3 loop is CASSPPPEGAIGYTF. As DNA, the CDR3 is TGTGCCAGCTCACCACCTCCCGAGGGGGCGATTGGCTACACCTTC.

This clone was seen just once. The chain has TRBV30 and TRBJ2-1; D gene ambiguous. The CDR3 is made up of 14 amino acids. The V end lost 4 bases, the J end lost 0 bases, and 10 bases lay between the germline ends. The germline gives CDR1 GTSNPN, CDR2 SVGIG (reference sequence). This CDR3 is CAWKQQNSYNEQFF. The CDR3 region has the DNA TGTGCCTGGAAACAGCAAAACTCCTACAATGAGCAGTTCTTC.

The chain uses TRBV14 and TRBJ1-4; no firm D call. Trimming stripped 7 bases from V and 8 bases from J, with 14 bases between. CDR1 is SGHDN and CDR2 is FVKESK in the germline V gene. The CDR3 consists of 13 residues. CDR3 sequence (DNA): TGTGCCAGCAAACCCATTGGAGGGGAAAAACTGTTTTTT. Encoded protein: CASKPIGGEKLFF.

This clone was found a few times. The CDR3 is CASSLPQAIGYTF. DNA for the CDR3: TGTGCCAGCAGCTTACCCCAGGCAATAGGCTACACCTTC. The chain joins TRBV7-8 to TRBJ1-2; D gene unclear. Trimming stripped 2 bases from V and 8 bases from J, with 12 bases between. The CDR3 sequence is 13 residues long. Germline CDR1 SGHVS, CDR2 FQNEAQ.

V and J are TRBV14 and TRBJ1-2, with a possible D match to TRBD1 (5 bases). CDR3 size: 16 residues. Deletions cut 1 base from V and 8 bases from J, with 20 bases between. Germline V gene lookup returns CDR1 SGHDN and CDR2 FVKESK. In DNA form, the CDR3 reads TGTGCCAGCAGCCAAGCCGGCGGGACCTCCGGAGGGGGCTACACCTTC. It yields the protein CASSQAGGTSGGGYTF.

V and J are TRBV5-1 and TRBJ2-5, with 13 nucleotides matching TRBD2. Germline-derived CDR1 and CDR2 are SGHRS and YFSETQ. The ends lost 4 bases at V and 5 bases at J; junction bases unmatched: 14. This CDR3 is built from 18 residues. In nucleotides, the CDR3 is TGCGCCAGCAGCCCTTCTGAGTTTGGGACTAGCGGGGTGGAGACCCAGTACTTC. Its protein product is CASSPSEFGTSGVETQYF.

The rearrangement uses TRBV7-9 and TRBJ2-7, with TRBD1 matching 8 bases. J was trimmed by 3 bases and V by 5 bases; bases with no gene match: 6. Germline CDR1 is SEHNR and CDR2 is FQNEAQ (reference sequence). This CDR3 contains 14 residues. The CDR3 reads CASSPRDRLYEQYF. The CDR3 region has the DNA TGTGCCAGCAGCCCCCGGGACAGGCTCTACGAGCAGTACTTC.

The CDR3 DNA follows: TGCAGCGTTGAAGATCTGTCTGAAGCTTTCTTT. This codes for CSVEDLSEAFF. V and J are TRBV29-1 and TRBJ1-1; D is uncertain. Trimming cost V 0 bases and J 6 bases, with 5 bases left between them. The CDR3 has 11 amino acids. Germline V gene data show CDR1 as SQVTM and CDR2 as ANQGSEA.

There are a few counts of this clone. The CDR3 is CASSHLLAGGVWTGELFF. The CDR3 bases are TGTGCCAGCAGCCACCTACTAGCGGGTGGGGTTTGGACCGGGGAGCTGTTTTTT. The genes are TRBV7-2 and TRBJ2-2, with TRBD2 matching 9 bases. CDR3 length: 18 residues. V was pared by 5 bases and J by 5 bases, with 15 bases of the junction left unmatched. Germline-derived CDR1 and CDR2 are SGHTA and FQGNSA.

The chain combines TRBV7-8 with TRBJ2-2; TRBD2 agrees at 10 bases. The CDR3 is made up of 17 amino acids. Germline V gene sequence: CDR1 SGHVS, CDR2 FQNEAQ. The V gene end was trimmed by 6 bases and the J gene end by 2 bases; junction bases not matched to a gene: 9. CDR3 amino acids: CASSVKRGGSNTGELFF. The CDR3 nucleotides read TGTGCCAGCAGTGTAAAGCGGGGGGGCTCTAACACCGGGGAGCTGTTTTTT.

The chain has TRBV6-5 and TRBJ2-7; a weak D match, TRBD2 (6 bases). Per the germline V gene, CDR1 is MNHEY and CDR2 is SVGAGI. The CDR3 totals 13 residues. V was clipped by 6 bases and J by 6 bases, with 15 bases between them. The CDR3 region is CASSPGAVPEQYF. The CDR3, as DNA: TGTGCCAGCAGCCCGGGAGCGGTCCCCGAGCAGTACTTC.

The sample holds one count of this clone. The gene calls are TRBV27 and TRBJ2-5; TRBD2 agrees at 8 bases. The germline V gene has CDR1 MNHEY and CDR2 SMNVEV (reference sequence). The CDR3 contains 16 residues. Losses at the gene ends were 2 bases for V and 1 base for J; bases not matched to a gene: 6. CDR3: CASSLGGAGGQETQYF. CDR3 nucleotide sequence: TGTGCCAGCAGTTTAGGGGGGGCGGGGGGCCAAGAGACCCAGTACTTC.

The CDR3 DNA reads TGTGCCAGCAGTCGAGTGGCAGAAGCTTTCTTT. This encodes CASSRVAEAFF. The chain carries TRBV2 and TRBJ1-1, with D hard to call. The CDR3 contains 11 residues. Germline V lookup: CDR1 SNHLY, CDR2 FYNNEI. V lost 5 bases and J 8 bases, leaving 9 bases between the germline ends.

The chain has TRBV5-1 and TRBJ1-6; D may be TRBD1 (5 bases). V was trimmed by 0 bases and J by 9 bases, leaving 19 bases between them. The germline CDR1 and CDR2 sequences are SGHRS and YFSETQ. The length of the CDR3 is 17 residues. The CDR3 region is CASSLGPTQTAGSPLHF. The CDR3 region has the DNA TGCGCCAGCAGCTTGGGCCCGACCCAGACAGCCGGTTCACCCCTCCACTTT.

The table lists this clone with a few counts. CDR3 residues: CASSPGGELFF. The CDR3 region has the DNA TGTGCCAGCAGCCCCGGCGGGGAGCTGTTTTTT. V gene TRBV5-4 combines with J gene TRBJ2-2, with unresolved D. Trimming removed 4 bases at V and 7 bases at J, with 5 bases between. The CDR3 spans 11 residues. CDR1 and CDR2 from the germline V gene are SGHNT and YYREEE (reference sequence). The full variable domain, in which reference TRBV5-4 and TRBJ2-2 provide the parts outside the CDR3, is ETGVTQSPTHLIKTRGQQVTLRCSSQSGHNTVSWYQQALGQGPQFIFQYYREEENGRGNFPPRFSGLQFPNYSSELNVNALELDDSALYLCASSPGGELFFGEGSRLTVL.

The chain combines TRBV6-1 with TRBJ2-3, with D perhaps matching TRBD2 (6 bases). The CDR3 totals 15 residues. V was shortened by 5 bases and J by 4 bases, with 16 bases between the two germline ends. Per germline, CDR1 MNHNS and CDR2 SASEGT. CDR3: CASSSLAETADTQYF. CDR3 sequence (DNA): TGTGCCAGCAGTAGTTTAGCGGAAACGGCAGATACGCAGTATTTT.

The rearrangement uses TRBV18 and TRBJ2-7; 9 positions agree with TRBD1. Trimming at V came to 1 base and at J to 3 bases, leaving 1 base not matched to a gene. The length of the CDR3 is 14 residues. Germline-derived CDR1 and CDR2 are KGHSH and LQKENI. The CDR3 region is CASSPRDRVYEQYF. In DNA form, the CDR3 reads TGTGCCAGCTCACCACGGGACAGGGTCTACGAGCAGTACTTC.

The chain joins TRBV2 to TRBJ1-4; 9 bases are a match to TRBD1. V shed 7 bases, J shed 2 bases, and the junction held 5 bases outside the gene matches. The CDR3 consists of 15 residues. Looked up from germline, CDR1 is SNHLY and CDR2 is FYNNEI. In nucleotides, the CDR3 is TGTGCCAGCAAGGGACAGGGAGCGACTAATGAAAAACTGTTTTTT. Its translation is CASKGQGATNEKLFF.

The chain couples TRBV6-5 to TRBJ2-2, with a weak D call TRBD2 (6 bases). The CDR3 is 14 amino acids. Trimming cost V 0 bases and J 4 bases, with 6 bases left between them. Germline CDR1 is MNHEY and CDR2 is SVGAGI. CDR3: CASSYSGGTGELFF. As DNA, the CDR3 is TGTGCCAGCAGTTACTCGGGGGGCACCGGGGAGCTGTTTTTT.

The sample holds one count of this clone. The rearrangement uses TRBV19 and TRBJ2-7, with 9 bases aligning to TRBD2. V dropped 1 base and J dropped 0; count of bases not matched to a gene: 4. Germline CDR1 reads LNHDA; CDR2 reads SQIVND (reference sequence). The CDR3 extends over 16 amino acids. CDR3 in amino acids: CASSIAAAGGSYEQYF. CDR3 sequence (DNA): TGTGCCAGTAGTATAGCTGCAGCGGGGGGCTCCTACGAGCAGTACTTC.

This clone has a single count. CDR3 in DNA: TGCGCCAGCGGGCAGGGGGGGACCGGGAACACTGAAGCTTTCTTT. Its protein is CASGQGGTGNTEAFF. The chain uses TRBV5-1 and TRBJ1-1; 7 bases agree with TRBD1. Per germline, CDR1 SGHRS and CDR2 YFSETQ. This CDR3 contains 15 residues. V gave up 7 bases and J gave up 1 base; unmatched junction bases: 10.